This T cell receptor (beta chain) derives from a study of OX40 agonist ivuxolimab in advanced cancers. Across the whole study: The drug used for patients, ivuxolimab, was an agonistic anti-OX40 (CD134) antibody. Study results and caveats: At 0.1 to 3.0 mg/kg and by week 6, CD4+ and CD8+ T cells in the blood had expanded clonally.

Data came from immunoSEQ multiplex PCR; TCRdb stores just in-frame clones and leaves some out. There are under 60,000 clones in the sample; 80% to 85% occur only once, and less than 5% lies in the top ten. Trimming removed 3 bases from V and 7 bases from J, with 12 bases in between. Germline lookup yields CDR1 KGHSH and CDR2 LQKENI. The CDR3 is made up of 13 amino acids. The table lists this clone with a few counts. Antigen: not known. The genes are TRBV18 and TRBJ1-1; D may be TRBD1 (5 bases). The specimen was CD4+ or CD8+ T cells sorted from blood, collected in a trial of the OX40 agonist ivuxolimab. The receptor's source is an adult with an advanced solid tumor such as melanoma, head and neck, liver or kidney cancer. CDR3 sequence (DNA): TGTGCCAGCTCACCGGGCAGGGAGAATGAAGCTTTCTTT. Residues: CASSPGRENEAFF. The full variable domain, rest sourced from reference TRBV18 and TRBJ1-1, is NAGVMQNPRHLVRRRGQEARLRCSPMKGHSHVYWYRQLPEEGLKFMVYLQKENIIDESGMPKERFSAEFPKEGPSILRIQQVVRGDSAAYFCASSPGRENEAFFGQGTRLTVV.